One and the same sample provided the 14 T cell receptor beta chains below, sequenced in a study of blood T cell repertoires in COVID-19. Profiling relied on immunoSEQ multiplex PCR, and the TCRdb table lists in-frame clones only, not all of them. The sample lists about 130,000 clones, 65% to 90% seen once, with about 2.5% in the top ten. Input material: PBMCs or T cells enriched from blood (not recorded which). These receptors all come from a woman between 45 and 65 years old who had recovered from COVID-19.

V is TRBV5-1 and J is TRBJ1-1; 8 bases are shared with TRBD1. The CDR3 runs 15 residues. V was clipped by 0 bases and J by 1 base; unmatched bases: 2. The germline CDR1 and CDR2 sequences are SGHRS and YFSETQ. The CDR3: CASSLVGTGNTEAFF. Here the CDR3 DNA reads TGCGCCAGCAGCTTGGTTGGGACAGGGAACACTGAAGCTTTCTTT.

CDR3 in DNA: TGTGCCAGCAGTTTAAATCAAAGACAGGGGGCGATCGGGGAGCTGTTTTTT. Protein sequence: CASSLNQRQGAIGELFF. The chain has TRBV27 and TRBJ2-2, with TRBD1 matching over 10 bases. Germline CDR1 reads MNHEY; CDR2 reads SMNVEV (reference sequence). V shed 2 bases, J shed 7 bases, and the junction held 10 bases outside the gene matches. CDR3 length equals 17 residues.

This chain uses TRBV4-1 with TRBJ2-3, with 8 positions matching TRBD2. With V trimmed by 0 bases and J by 1 base, 9 bases remained unmatched. This CDR3 is built from 18 residues. CDR1 and CDR2 (germline): MGHRA, YSYEKL. DNA for the CDR3: TGCGCCAGCAGCCAAGATGAGAGGGGAGCGGGGGGCACAGATACGCAGTATTTT. Translated, it gives CASSQDERGAGGTDTQYF.

V is TRBV5-1 and J is TRBJ1-5, with D possibly being TRBD1 (6 bases). Deletions cut 5 bases from V and 0 bases from J, with 15 bases between. Germline CDR1 is SGHRS and CDR2 is YFSETQ. The CDR3 spans 16 residues. Here the CDR3 reads CASRAGDTFSNQPQHF. The CDR3 DNA reads TGCGCCAGCAGGGCTGGGGACACCTTTAGCAATCAGCCCCAGCATTTT.

Here the CDR3 DNA reads TGTGCCAGCAGTGAAGGGAGGGTCCAAGAGACCCAGTACTTC. Residues: CASSEGRVQETQYF. V usage is TRBV25-1 and J usage is TRBJ2-5; 7 positions agree with TRBD2. This CDR3 is 14 amino acids long. The V gene's germline CDR1 is MGHDK and CDR2 SYGVNS. Trimming at V came to 2 bases and at J to 1 base, leaving 1 base not matched to a gene. The entire variable domain, with the rest obtained from reference TRBV25-1 and TRBJ2-5, is as follows: EADIYQTPRYLVIGTGKKITLECSQTMGHDKMYWYQQDPGMELHLIHYSYGVNSTEKGDLSSESTVSRIRTEHFPLTLESARPSHTSQYLCASSEGRVQETQYFGPGTRLLVL.

The chain links TRBV5-6 to TRBJ1-1, with TRBD1 matching 7 bases. This CDR3 has 14 residues. Per the germline V gene, CDR1 is SGHDT and CDR2 is YYEEEE. J was trimmed by 10 bases and V by 4 bases; bases with no gene match: 13. The CDR3, as DNA: TGTGCCAGCAGCGCAGACAGGGTTACCCAACCAGCTTTCTTT. Translating gives CASSADRVTQPAFF.

This clone occurred once. V and J are TRBV4-1 and TRBJ2-7; a possible D gene is TRBD1 (5 bases). V dropped 0 bases and J dropped 1 base, with 16 bases sitting between them. The V gene's germline CDR1 is MGHRA and CDR2 YSYEKL. CDR3 length equals 17 residues. CDR3 DNA: TGCGCCAGCAGCCAAGATGTCGGCAGGGCATTTTCCTACGAGCAGTACTTC. Translation: CASSQDVGRAFSYEQYF.

The rearrangement links TRBV7-6 to TRBJ2-7, with a possible D match to TRBD1 (6 bases). Trimming took 5 bases from V and 2 from J, leaving 19 bases between them. The length of the CDR3 is 16 residues. Germline CDR1 SGHVS, CDR2 FNYEAQ. The CDR3 sequence is CASSPLTGPAPYEQYF. CDR3 coding DNA: TGTGCCAGCAGCCCCCTGACAGGCCCAGCGCCCTACGAGCAGTACTTC. Looking up the rest from reference TRBV7-6 and TRBJ2-7 gives the full variable domain: GAGVSQSPRYKVTKRGQDVALRCDPISGHVSLYWYRQALGQGPEFLTYFNYEAQQDKSGLPNDRFSAERPEGSISTLTIQRTEQRDSAMYRCASSPLTGPAPYEQYFGPGTRLTVT.

Only one count was recorded for this clone. CDR3 bases: TGCAGTGCTAGTGGCCTAGCGGGGGGGTTCACAGATACGCAGTATTTT. It yields the protein CSASGLAGGFTDTQYF. The chain uses TRBV20-1 and TRBJ2-3, with 12 bases matching TRBD2. This CDR3 is 16 amino acids long. Germline lookup yields CDR1 DFQATT and CDR2 SNEGSKA (reference sequence). The J segment lost 2 bases and the V segment lost 3 bases, leaving 6 bases of the junction unmatched.

The V call is TRBV7-2, the J call TRBJ1-4, with TRBD1 matching over 9 bases. V lost 5 bases to trimming and J lost 7 bases; unmatched junction nucleotides: 8. This CDR3 contains 15 residues. Per germline, CDR1 SGHTA and CDR2 FQGNSA. The CDR3 DNA reads as TGTGCCAGCAGCCAACAACAGGGGGCGCTTGAAAAACTGTTTTTT. It translates to CASSQQQGALEKLFF.

V usage is TRBV5-1 and J usage is TRBJ1-1; 9 nucleotides match TRBD1. The CDR3 spans 19 residues. Germline loops: CDR1 SGHRS, CDR2 YFSETQ. With V trimmed by 0 bases and J by 3 bases, 15 bases remained unmatched. DNA of the CDR3: TGCGCCAGCAGCTTGGGCCCTCATCGACCGACAGGGGGTGACACTGAAGCTTTCTTT. This encodes CASSLGPHRPTGGDTEAFF.

V and J are TRBV6-5 and TRBJ2-3; tentative D call: TRBD1 (6 bases). CDR3 length: 12 residues. V was cut by 10 bases and J by 4 bases, with 12 bases left in between. CDR1 and CDR2 (germline): MNHEY, SVGAGI. The CDR3: CAIRTDSDTQYF. The CDR3 nucleotides read TGTGCCATACGGACAGACTCAGATACGCAGTATTTT.

The chain is built from TRBV9 and TRBJ2-7; tentative D call: TRBD1 (6 bases). The CDR3 has 16 amino acids. Germline V gives CDR1 SGDLS, CDR2 YYNGEE. V was shortened by 0 bases and J by 2 bases, with 15 bases between the two germline ends. CDR3 loop: CASSVADGTPPYEQYF. CDR3 sequence (DNA): TGTGCCAGCAGCGTAGCTGATGGGACACCCCCCTACGAGCAGTACTTC.

The chain couples TRBV7-6 to TRBJ1-2, with TRBD1 matching 8 bases. The CDR3 extends over 15 amino acids. V trimming: 4 bases; J trimming: 2 bases; junction bases outside the gene matches: 6. The germline V gene encodes CDR1 SGHVS and CDR2 FNYEAQ. This CDR3 is CASSSDTGGNYGYTF. As DNA, the CDR3 is TGTGCCAGCAGCTCGGACACAGGGGGAAACTATGGCTACACCTTC.